The subject of this entry is one T cell receptor (beta chain). The sample belongs to a study of control samples from healthy donors and cancer patients. The method was immunoSEQ multiplex PCR; TCRdb's version includes in-frame clones alone and lacks a portion of them. The sample has about 120,000 clones, approximately 88% seen once. V was shortened by 3 bases and J by 1 base, with 13 bases between the two germline ends. The CDR3 length is 15 residues. Germline-derived CDR1 and CDR2 are SGHRS and YFSETQ. The genes are TRBV5-1 and TRBJ2-5, with D tentatively TRBD1 (6 bases). This TCR derives from a middle-aged man in good health. The sample was blood. CDR3 residues: CASSSPDRLQETQYF. DNA of the CDR3: TGCGCCAGCAGCTCCCCGGACAGACTCCAAGAGACCCAGTACTTC.